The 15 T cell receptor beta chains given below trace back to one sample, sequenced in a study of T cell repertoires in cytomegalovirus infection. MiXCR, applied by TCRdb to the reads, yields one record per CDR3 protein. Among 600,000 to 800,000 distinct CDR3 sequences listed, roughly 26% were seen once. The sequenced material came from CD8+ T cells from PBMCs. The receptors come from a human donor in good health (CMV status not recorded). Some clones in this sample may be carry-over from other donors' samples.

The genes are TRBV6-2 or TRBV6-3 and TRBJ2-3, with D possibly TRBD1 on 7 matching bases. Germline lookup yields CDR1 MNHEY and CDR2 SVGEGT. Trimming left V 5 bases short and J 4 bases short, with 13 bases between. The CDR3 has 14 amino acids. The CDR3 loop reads CASSQGGLADTQYF. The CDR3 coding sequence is TGTGCCAGCAGTCAGGGGGGCCTTGCAGATACGCAGTATTTT.

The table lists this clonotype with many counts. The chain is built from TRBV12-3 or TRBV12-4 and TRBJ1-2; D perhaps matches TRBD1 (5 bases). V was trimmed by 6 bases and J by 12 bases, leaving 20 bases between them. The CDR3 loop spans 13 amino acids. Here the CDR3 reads CASSPGTDYLHTF. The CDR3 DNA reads TGTGCCAGCAGCCCCGGGACCGACTACCTTCACACCTTC.

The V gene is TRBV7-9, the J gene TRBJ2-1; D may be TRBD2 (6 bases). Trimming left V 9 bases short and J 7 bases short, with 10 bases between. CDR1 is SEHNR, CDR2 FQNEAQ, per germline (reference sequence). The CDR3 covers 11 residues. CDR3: CARQEGNEQFF. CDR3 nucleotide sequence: TGTGCCAGACAGGAGGGGAATGAGCAGTTCTTC.

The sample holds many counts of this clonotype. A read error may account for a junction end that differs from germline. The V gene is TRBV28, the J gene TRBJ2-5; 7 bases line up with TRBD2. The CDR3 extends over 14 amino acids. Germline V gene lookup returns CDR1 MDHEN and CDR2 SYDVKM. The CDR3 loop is CASSLSGDQETQYF. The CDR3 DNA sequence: TGCGCCAGCAGCCTCAGCGGGGACCAAGAGACCCAGTACTTC.

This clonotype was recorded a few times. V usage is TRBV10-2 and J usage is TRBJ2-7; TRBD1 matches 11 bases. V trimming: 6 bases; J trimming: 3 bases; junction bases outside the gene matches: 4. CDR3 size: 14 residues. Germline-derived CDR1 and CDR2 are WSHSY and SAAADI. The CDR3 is CASRDRGHYYEQYF. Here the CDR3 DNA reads TGCGCCAGCAGGGACAGGGGGCACTACTACGAGCAGTACTTC.

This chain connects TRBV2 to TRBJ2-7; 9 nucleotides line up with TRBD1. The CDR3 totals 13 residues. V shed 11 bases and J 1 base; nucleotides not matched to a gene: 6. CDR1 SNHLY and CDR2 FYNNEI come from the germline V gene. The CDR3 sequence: CALRGTGSYEQYF. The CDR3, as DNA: TGTGCCTTACGAGGGACAGGGTCCTACGAGCAGTACTTC.

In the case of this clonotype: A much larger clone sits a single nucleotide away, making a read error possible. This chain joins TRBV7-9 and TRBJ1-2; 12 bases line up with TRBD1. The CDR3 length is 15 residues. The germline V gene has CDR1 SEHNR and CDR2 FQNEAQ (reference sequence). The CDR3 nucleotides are TGTGCCGGCAGCCTGGGACAGGGGGCACGCTATGGCTACACCTTC. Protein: CAGSLGQGARYGYTF.

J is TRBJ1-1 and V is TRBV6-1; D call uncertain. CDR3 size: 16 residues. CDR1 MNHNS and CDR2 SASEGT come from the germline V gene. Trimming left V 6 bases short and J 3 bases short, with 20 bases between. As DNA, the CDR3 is TGTGCCAGCAGCGATAAAGGGTTACGAAGGTACACTGAAGCTTTCTTT. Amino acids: CASSDKGLRRYTEAFF.

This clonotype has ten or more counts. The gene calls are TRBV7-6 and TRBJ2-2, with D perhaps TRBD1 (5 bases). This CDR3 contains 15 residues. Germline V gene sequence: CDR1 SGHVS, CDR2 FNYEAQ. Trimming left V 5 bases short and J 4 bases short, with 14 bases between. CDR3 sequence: CASSLIGAPTGELFF. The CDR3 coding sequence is TGTGCCAGCAGCCTAATAGGGGCCCCCACCGGGGAGCTGTTTTTT.

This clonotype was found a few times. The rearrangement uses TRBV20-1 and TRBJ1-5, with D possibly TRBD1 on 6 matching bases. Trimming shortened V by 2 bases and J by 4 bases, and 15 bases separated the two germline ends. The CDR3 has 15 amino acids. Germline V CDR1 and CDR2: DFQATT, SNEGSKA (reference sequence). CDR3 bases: TGCAGTGCTAGACTCACAGGGATAGGGAATCAGCCCCAGCATTTT. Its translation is CSARLTGIGNQPQHF.

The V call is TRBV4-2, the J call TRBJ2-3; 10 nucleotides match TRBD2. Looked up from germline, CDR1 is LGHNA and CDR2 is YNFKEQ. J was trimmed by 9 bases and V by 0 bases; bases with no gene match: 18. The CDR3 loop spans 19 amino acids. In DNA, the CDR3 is TGTGCCAGCAGCCAAGATCGGGGCCGACTAGCGGGCCCCTTCGACACGCAGTATTTT. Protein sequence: CASSQDRGRLAGPFDTQYF.

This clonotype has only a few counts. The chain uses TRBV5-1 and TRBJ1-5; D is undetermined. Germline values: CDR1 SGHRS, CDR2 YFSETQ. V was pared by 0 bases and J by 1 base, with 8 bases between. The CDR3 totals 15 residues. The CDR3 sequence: CASSLDGVSNQPQHF. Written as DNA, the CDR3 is TGCGCCAGCAGCTTGGATGGGGTGAGCAATCAGCCCCAGCATTTT.

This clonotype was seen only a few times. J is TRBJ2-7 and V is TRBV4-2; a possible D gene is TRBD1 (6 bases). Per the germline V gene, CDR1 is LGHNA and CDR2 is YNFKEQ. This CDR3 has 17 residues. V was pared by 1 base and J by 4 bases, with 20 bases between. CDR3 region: CASSQGTAYRERYEQYF. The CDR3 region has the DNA TGTGCCAGCAGCCAAGGGACAGCATATCGGGAAAGATACGAGCAGTACTTC.

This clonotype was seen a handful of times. The CDR3 loop reads CASSFADYGYTF. Here the CDR3 DNA reads TGTGCCAGCAGCTTTGCGGATTATGGCTACACCTTC. V is TRBV7-9 and J is TRBJ1-2; no definite D call. This CDR3 has 12 amino acids. Looked up from germline, CDR1 is SEHNR and CDR2 is FQNEAQ (reference sequence). V shed 3 bases and J shed 5 bases, with 7 bases lying between them.

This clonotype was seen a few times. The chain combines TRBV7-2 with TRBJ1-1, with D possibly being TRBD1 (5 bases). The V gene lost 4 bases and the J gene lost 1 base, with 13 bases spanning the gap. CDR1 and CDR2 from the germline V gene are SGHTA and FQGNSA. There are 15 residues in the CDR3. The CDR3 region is CASSSWGPTNTEAFF. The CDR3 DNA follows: TGTGCCAGCAGCTCGTGGGGACCGACGAACACTGAAGCTTTCTTT.